These 19 T cell receptor beta chains came from one sample sequenced in a study of T-cell reconstitution after alpha-beta-depleted transplantation in children (dated by TCRdb to between 2015 and 2016). In light of the paper, this sample's treatment or condition label describes: allogeneic hematopoietic cell transplantation with graft depleted of TCRalphabeta T cells and CD19 B cells. Libraries were made using PCR. The instrument was an Illumina HiSeq 2500. To normalize quantification of the TCRbeta repertoire, the TCR libraries were built with molecular barcoding that relied on unique molecular identifiers. TCRdb applied fastp at Q25 and MiXCR to the public reads, then kept only in-frame beta chains. Rows are combined by CDR3 protein, so each entry shows the most common genes and DNA. Within this sample are 750,000 to 950,000 distinct CDR3 sequences, with roughly 16% of them counted one time only. Just under 5% of the sample is in the top ten clones.

Source: PBMCs, mostly from graft donor cells, taken 360 days after TCRalphabeta/CD19-depleted stem cell transplant. The source of these receptors is a male patient younger than 18 who had a stem cell transplant for acute lymphoblastic leukemia, so the T cells may come from the graft donor.

This clonotype was picked up a small number of times. The chain couples TRBV2 to TRBJ2-3, with D possibly matching TRBD2 (5 bases). This CDR3 spans 19 amino acids. CDR1 SNHLY and CDR2 FYNNEI come from the germline V gene. Trimming shortened V by 4 bases and J by 0 bases, and 23 bases separated the two germline ends. Here the CDR3 reads CASSVRNLQPSGSTDTQYF. For the CDR3, the DNA is TGTGCCAGCAGTGTCCGAAACCTTCAGCCCAGCGGTAGCACAGATACGCAGTATTTT.

This clonotype was seen only a few times. The CDR3 is CASSLPNLAKNIQYF. The CDR3 DNA reads TGTGCCAGCAGCTTGCCGAACTTAGCCAAAAACATTCAGTACTTC. V usage is TRBV5-5 and J usage is TRBJ2-4; D call uncertain. The germline V gene encodes CDR1 SGHKS and CDR2 YYEKEE (reference sequence). V dropped 1 base and J dropped 0 bases, with 8 bases sitting between them. The CDR3 runs to 15 residues. Supplemented by reference TRBV5-5 and TRBJ2-4, the full variable domain reads DAGVTQSPTHLIKTRGQQVTLRCSPISGHKSVSWYQQVLGQGPQFIFQYYEKEERGRGNFPDRFSARQFPNYSSELNVNALLLGDSALYLCASSLPNLAKNIQYFGAGTRLSVL.

A few counts support this clonotype. The rearrangement links TRBV29-1 to TRBJ2-5; no reliable D call. The CDR3 extends over 11 amino acids. V was pared by 2 bases and J by 6 bases, with 7 bases between. Looked up from germline, CDR1 is SQVTM and CDR2 is ANQGSEA. The CDR3 nucleotides are TGCAGCGTTGAACTTTTGAAGACCCAGTACTTC. The encoded protein is CSVELLKTQYF.

The J gene is TRBJ2-7, the V gene TRBV9, with 8 nucleotides matching TRBD2. The CDR3 runs 15 residues. Germline assignment: CDR1 SGDLS and CDR2 YYNGEE. V lost 3 bases to trimming and J lost 0 bases; unmatched junction nucleotides: 5. Here the CDR3 reads CASSASGSSSYEQYF. CDR3 coding DNA: TGTGCCAGCAGCGCCAGCGGGAGTTCCTCCTACGAGCAGTACTTC.

The table lists this clonotype with a few counts. The gene calls are TRBV29-1 and TRBJ2-7, with 7 nucleotides matching TRBD1. The CDR3 length is 14 residues. Germline loops: CDR1 SQVTM, CDR2 ANQGSEA. With V trimmed by 4 bases and J by 4 bases, 10 bases remained unmatched. Here the CDR3 DNA reads TGCAGCGTTGCTGGGGGACAGAAAGCATACGAGCAGTACTTC. It translates to CSVAGGQKAYEQYF.

The chain combines TRBV5-1 with TRBJ1-1, with D maybe TRBD1 (5 bases). The V end lost 0 bases, the J end lost 12 bases, and 9 bases lay between the germline ends. The CDR3 loop spans 11 amino acids. Germline V gene sequence: CDR1 SGHRS, CDR2 YFSETQ. CDR3 protein: CASSLGQGTFF. As DNA, the CDR3 is TGCGCCAGCAGCTTGGGGCAGGGTACTTTCTTT. The full variable domain, completed using reference TRBV5-1 and TRBJ1-1, is KAGVTQTPRYLIKTRGQQVTLSCSPISGHRSVSWYQQTPGQGLQFLFEYFSETQRNKGNFPGRFSGRQFSNSRSEMNVSTLELGDSALYLCASSLGQGTFFGQGTRLTVV.

The chain combines TRBV20-1 with TRBJ1-1; maybe TRBD1 (5 bases). The CDR3 contains 14 residues. The germline gives CDR1 DFQATT, CDR2 SNEGSKA (reference sequence). Trimming cost V 0 bases and J 1 base, with 9 bases left between them. CDR3 sequence (DNA): TGCAGTGCTAGAGATCCGGGGACGAACACTGAAGCTTTCTTT. This encodes CSARDPGTNTEAFF.

The DNA of the CDR3 is TGTGCCAGCAGTTTTGGAGACAGCACAGATACGCAGTATTTT. Amino acid sequence: CASSFGDSTDTQYF. The chain is built from TRBV12-3 or TRBV12-4 and TRBJ2-3, with D hard to call. V was trimmed by 3 bases and J by 0 bases, leaving 7 bases between them. The CDR3 consists of 14 residues.

This chain connects TRBV5-5 to TRBJ1-4; D gene uncertain. The V gene's germline CDR1 is SGHKS and CDR2 YYEKEE (reference sequence). The length of the CDR3 is 16 residues. Trimming shortened V by 0 bases and J by 0 bases, and 9 bases separated the two germline ends. The chain's CDR3 is CASSLVPSATNEKLFF. The CDR3 nucleotides read TGTGCCAGCAGCTTGGTTCCCTCTGCAACTAATGAAAAACTGTTTTTT.

The chain carries TRBV6-4 and TRBJ2-7; no reliable D call. The CDR3 runs to 14 residues. Germline V lookup: CDR1 MRHNA, CDR2 SNTAGT. V shed 2 bases and J shed 0 bases, with 8 bases lying between them. The CDR3 spells CASSDDWGSYEQYF. In DNA, the CDR3 is TGTGCCAGCAGTGACGATTGGGGCTCCTACGAGCAGTACTTC.

V usage is TRBV12-3 or TRBV12-4 and J usage is TRBJ2-1, with D hard to call. The CDR3 is 14 amino acids. Trimming took 7 bases from V and 6 from J, leaving 16 bases between them. The CDR3 sequence: CASTEEWAGNEQFF. CDR3 DNA sequence: TGTGCCAGCACGGAAGAGTGGGCCGGCAATGAGCAGTTCTTC.

Only a few counts were recorded for this clonotype. The genes are TRBV12-3 or TRBV12-4 and TRBJ2-7; 11 nucleotides align to TRBD2. V shed 3 bases, J shed 6 bases, and the junction held 4 bases outside the gene matches. The CDR3 totals 14 residues. The CDR3 sequence is CASSLSGTSGEQYF. The CDR3 nucleotides read TGTGCCAGCAGTTTGTCCGGGACTAGCGGCGAGCAGTACTTC.

This clonotype was detected ten times or more. The J gene is TRBJ1-1, the V gene TRBV3-1; D possibly corresponds to TRBD1 (5 bases). Deletions cut 4 bases from V and 1 base from J, with 13 bases between. Looked up from germline, CDR1 is LGHDT and CDR2 is YNNKEL (reference sequence). The CDR3 has 15 amino acids. CDR3 loop: CASSRGWGANTEAFF. CDR3 in DNA: TGTGCCAGCAGCCGGGGCTGGGGAGCGAACACTGAAGCTTTCTTT. Full variable domain (missing parts from reference TRBV3-1 and TRBJ1-1): DTAVSQTPKYLVTQMGNDKSIKCEQNLGHDTMYWYKQDSKKFLKIMFSYNNKELIINETVPNRFSPKSPDKAHLNLHINSLELGDSAVYFCASSRGWGANTEAFFGQGTRLTVV.

The chain carries TRBV29-1 and TRBJ2-3, with D possibly being TRBD2 (6 bases). Germline CDR1 and CDR2: SQVTM and ANQGSEA. V lost 5 bases and J lost 4, with 13 bases in between. The length of the CDR3 is 13 residues. For the CDR3, the DNA is TGCAGCGTTCAGGCGGGACCATCAGATACGCAGTATTTT. Its translation is CSVQAGPSDTQYF.

The V and J genes are TRBV6-1 and TRBJ2-5; 7 positions agree with TRBD2. The CDR3 sequence is 12 residues long. Unmatched junction bases numbered 1, after V lost 7 bases and J lost 2 bases. Germline loops: CDR1 MNHNS, CDR2 SASEGT. The CDR3 reads CASTSGQETQYF. Written as DNA, the CDR3 is TGTGCCAGCACTAGCGGACAAGAGACCCAGTACTTC.

This clonotype was seen more than once but under ten times. The rearrangement links TRBV7-9 to TRBJ2-3; TRBD1 aligns across 7 bases. Germline loops: CDR1 SEHNR, CDR2 FQNEAQ (reference sequence). The J segment lost 1 base and the V segment lost 5 bases, leaving 6 bases of the junction unmatched. The CDR3 has 15 amino acids. The CDR3, as DNA: TGTGCCAGCAGCAGAACAGGGGACGGCACAGATACGCAGTATTTT. Protein sequence: CASSRTGDGTDTQYF.

The table lists this clonotype with a few counts. The chain has TRBV11-2 and TRBJ2-4; tentative D call: TRBD1 (6 bases). CDR1 and CDR2 (germline): SGHAT, FQNNGV. Trimming removed 0 bases from V and 1 base from J, with 13 bases in between. This CDR3 comprises 17 residues. The CDR3 bases are TGTGCCAGCAGCTTAGATACAGGGTCCGTTGCCAAAAACATTCAGTACTTC. This translates into CASSLDTGSVAKNIQYF.

This clonotype appeared many times. The genes are TRBV4-1 and TRBJ2-1; no firm D call. The CDR3 is 14 residues long. Germline CDR1 reads MGHRA; CDR2 reads YSYEKL. V gave up 1 base and J gave up 10 bases, with 14 bases separating them. The DNA of the CDR3 is TGCGCCAGCAGCCAAGTCGTGAATCTGGAGGAGCAGTTCTTC. This encodes CASSQVVNLEEQFF.

The chain joins TRBV10-3 to TRBJ2-1; D remains ambiguous. Trimming pared 4 bases from V and 4 bases from J, leaving 8 bases between. The CDR3 loop spans 13 amino acids. Germline CDR1 ENHRY, CDR2 SYGVKD. Here the CDR3 DNA reads TGTGCCATCAGTGGGCCGTGGTACAATGAGCAGTTCTTC. Its protein product is CAISGPWYNEQFF.